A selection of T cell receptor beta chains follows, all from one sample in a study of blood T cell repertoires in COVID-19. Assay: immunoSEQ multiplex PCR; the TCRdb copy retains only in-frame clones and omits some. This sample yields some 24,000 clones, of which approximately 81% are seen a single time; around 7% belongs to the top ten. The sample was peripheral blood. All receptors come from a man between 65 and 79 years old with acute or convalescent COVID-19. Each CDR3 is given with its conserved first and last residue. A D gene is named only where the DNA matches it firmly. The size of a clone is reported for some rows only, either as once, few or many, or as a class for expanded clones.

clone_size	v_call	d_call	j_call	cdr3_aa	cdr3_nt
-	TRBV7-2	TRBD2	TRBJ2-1	CASSLEREDEQFF	TGTGCCAGCAGCTTGGAGCGGGAAGATGAGCAGTTCTTC
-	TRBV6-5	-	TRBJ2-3	CASATETDTQYF	TGTGCCAGTGCTACGGAGACAGATACGCAGTATTTT
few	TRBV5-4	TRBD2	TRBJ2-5	CASSQSGSRVTQYF	TGTGCCAGCAGCCAGAGCGGGAGCCGGGTGACCCAGTACTTC
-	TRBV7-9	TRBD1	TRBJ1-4	CASSLGQGATNEKLFF	TGTGCCAGCAGCTTAGGCCAGGGGGCGACTAATGAAAAACTGTTTTTT
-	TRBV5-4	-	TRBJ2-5	CASSLVGTPQETQYF	TGTGCCAGCAGCCTGGTGGGGACACCGCAAGAGACCCAGTACTTC
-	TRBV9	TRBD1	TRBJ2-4	CASSVDPGQGAKNIQYF	TGTGCCAGCAGCGTAGATCCCGGACAGGGGGCCAAAAACATTCAGTACTTC
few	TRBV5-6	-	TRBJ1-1	CASSLRGNEAFF	TGTGCCAGCAGCTTGCGCGGGAATGAAGCTTTCTTT
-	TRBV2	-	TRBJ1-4	CASSRRNEKLFF	TGTGCCAGCAGCCGCAGAAATGAAAAACTGTTTTTT
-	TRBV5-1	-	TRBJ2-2	CASSTSGVETGELFF	-
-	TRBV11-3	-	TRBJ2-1	CASSLRGSYNEQFF	TGTGCCAGCAGCTTGCGGGGTTCCTACAATGAGCAGTTCTTC
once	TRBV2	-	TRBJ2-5	CASTPVTAQETQYF	TGTGCCAGCACCCCGGTGACAGCGCAAGAGACCCAGTACTTC
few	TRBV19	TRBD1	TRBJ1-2	CASSIRTGSNYGYTF	TGTGCCAGTAGTATTCGGACAGGGTCTAACTATGGCTACACCTTC
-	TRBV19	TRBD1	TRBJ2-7	CASSRSGTGSSYEQYF	TGTGCCAGTAGTAGATCCGGGACAGGGTCCTCCTACGAGCAGTACTTC
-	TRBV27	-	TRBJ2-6	CASWRGSGANVLTF	TGTGCCAGCTGGAGGGGCTCTGGGGCCAACGTCCTGACTTTC
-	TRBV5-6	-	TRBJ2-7	CASSLDRSYEQYF	TGTGCCAGCAGCTTGGACCGGTCCTACGAGCAGTACTTC
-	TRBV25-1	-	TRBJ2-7	CASSEQRSSYEQYF	TGTGCCAGCAGTGAGCAGAGGAGCTCCTACGAGCAGTACTTC
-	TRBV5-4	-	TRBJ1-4	CASSLDSQKLFF	TGTGCCAGCAGCTTGGACAGTCAAAAACTGTTTTTT
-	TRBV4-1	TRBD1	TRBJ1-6	CASSQEEGAYNSPLHF	TGCGCCAGCAGCCAAGAAGAGGGGGCGTATAATTCACCCCTCCACTTT
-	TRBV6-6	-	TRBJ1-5	CASRASRLQPQHF	TGTGCCAGCAGGGCTTCCAGGCTACAGCCCCAGCATTTT
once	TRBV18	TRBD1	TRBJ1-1	CASSPKRTGVGEAFF	TGTGCCAGCTCACCAAAAAGGACAGGGGTGGGTGAAGCTTTCTTT
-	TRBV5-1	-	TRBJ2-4	CASSLAAQDIQYF	TGCGCCAGCAGCTTGGCAGCCCAGGACATTCAGTACTTC
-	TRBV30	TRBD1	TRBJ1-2	CAWDRGSLDGYTF	TGTGCCTGGGACAGGGGGAGTCTCGATGGCTACACCTTC
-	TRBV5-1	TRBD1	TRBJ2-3	CASRTGAETDTQYF	TGCGCCAGCAGAACAGGGGCCGAGACAGATACGCAGTATTTT
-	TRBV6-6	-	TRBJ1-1	CASRWRNTEAFF	TGTGCCAGCAGATGGAGGAACACTGAAGCTTTCTTT
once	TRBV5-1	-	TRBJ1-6	CASSLRAVENSPLHF	TGCGCCAGCAGCTTGAGAGCAGTGGAGAATTCACCCCTCCACTTT
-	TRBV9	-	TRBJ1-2	CASSPQLVGGERGYTF	TGTGCCAGCAGCCCACAGTTGGTCGGCGGGGAGAGGGGCTACACCTTC
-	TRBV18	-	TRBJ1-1	CASSPTANTEAFF	TGTGCCAGCTCACCGACAGCGAACACTGAAGCTTTCTTT
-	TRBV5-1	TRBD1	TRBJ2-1	CASSVTGSSYNEQFF	TGCGCCAGCAGCGTGACAGGGAGCTCCTACAATGAGCAGTTCTTC
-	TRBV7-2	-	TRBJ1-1	CASSLDSRGGMNTEAFF	TGTGCCAGCAGCTTAGACAGCCGGGGGGGTATGAACACTGAAGCTTTCTTT
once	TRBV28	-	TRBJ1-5	CASSAPTGGHQPQHF	TGTGCCAGCAGTGCACCAACAGGTGGGCATCAGCCCCAGCATTTT
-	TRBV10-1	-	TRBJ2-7	CASSESGAYEQYF	TGCGCCAGCAGTGAGAGCGGTGCCTACGAGCAGTACTTC
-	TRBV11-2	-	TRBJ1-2	CASSLGGRGSYGYTF	TGTGCCAGCAGCTTAGGGGGGCGAGGGAGCTATGGCTACACCTTC
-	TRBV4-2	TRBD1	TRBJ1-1	CASSPRRGQNTEAFF	TGTGCCAGCAGCCCACGTAGGGGGCAAAACACTGAAGCTTTCTTT
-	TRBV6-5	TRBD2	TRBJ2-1	CASRGAGGPHNEQFF	TGTGCCAGCAGGGGGGCGGGAGGGCCCCACAATGAGCAGTTCTTC
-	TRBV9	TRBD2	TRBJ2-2	CASSPQGLAGAGELFF	TGTGCCAGCAGCCCGCAGGGACTAGCGGGGGCCGGGGAGCTGTTTTTT
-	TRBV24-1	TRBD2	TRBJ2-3	CATSDSGLAGGTSTDTQYF	TGTGCCACCAGTGATTCAGGACTAGCGGGAGGAACTAGCACAGATACGCAGTATTTT
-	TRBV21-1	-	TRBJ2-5	CASSKEERRETQYF	TGTGCCAGCAGCAAAGAAGAGAGGCGAGAGACCCAGTACTTC
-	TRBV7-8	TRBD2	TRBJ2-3	CASTKKGLAGVDTQYF	TGTGCCAGCACTAAAAAGGGACTAGCGGGAGTAGATACGCAGTATTTT
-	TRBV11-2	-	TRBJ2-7	CASSISYEQYF	TGTGCCAGCAGCATTAGCTACGAGCAGTACTTC
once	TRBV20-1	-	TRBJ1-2	CSAQENGYTF	TGCAGTGCCCAAGAGAATGGCTACACCTTC
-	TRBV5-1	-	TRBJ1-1	CASSPWGRGNTEAFF	TGCGCCAGCAGCCCGTGGGGGCGCGGGAACACTGAAGCTTTCTTT
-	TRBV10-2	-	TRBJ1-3	CASSGGFSGNTIYF	TGCGCCAGCAGCGGGGGGTTTTCTGGAAACACCATATATTTT
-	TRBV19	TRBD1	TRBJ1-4	CASSSPQGAHPEKLFF	TGTGCCAGTAGTAGTCCCCAGGGGGCGCATCCTGAAAAACTGTTTTTT
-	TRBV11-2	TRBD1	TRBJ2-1	CASSQGGTGAYNEQFF	TGTGCCAGCAGCCAGGGGGGGACAGGGGCCTACAATGAGCAGTTCTTC
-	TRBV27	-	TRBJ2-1	CASSSAGAGLNEQFF	TGTGCCAGCAGTTCCGCGGGGGCTGGTTTAAATGAGCAGTTCTTC
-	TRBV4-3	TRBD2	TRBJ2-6	CASSPQIAGGLPSGANVLTF	TGCGCCAGCAGTCCCCAAATAGCGGGAGGGTTGCCCTCTGGGGCCAACGTCCTGACTTTC
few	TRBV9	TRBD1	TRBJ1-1	CASSRTTGGGYTEAFF	TGTGCCAGCAGCCGCACTACAGGGGGTGGGTACACTGAAGCTTTCTTT
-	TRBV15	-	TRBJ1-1	CATSREGTLVNTEAFF	TGTGCCACCAGCAGAGAGGGGACACTAGTGAACACTGAAGCTTTCTTT
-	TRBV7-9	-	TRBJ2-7	CASSEAYEQYF	TGTGCCAGCAGCGAGGCCTACGAGCAGTACTTC
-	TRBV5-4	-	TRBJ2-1	CASSLPGYNEQFF	TGTGCCAGCAGTCTCCCGGGATACAATGAGCAGTTCTTC
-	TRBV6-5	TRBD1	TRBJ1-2	CASRGQGAQGYTF	TGTGCCAGCAGAGGACAGGGGGCACAAGGCTACACCTTC
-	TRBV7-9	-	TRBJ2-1	CASSWRGRGSGNEQFF	TGTGCCAGCAGCTGGAGGGGGCGCGGGTCGGGGAATGAGCAGTTCTTC
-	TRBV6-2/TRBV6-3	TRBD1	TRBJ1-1	CASSYSRGQLNTEAFF	TGTGCCAGCAGTTACTCAAGGGGACAGTTAAACACTGAAGCTTTCTTT
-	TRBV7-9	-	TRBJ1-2	CASSRDIYGYTF	TGTGCCAGCAGCCGGGACATTTATGGCTACACCTTC